The 7 T cell receptor beta chains listed next were all sequenced from one sample in a study of blood T cell repertoires in COVID-19. Clones were read by immunoSEQ multiplex PCR, and TCRdb kept only the in-frame ones, dropping some. This table holds a few hundred thousand clones, about 80% found once. Sequenced material: PBMCs or T cells enriched from blood (not recorded which). The receptors shown here come from a man in his fifties or sixties who had recovered from COVID-19.

The chain recombines TRBV29-1 with TRBJ1-1; D is uncertain. The CDR3 consists of 10 residues. V gave up 5 bases and J gave up 5 bases, with 6 bases separating them. Germline CDR1 and CDR2: SQVTM and ANQGSEA. CDR3 in amino acids: CSVRVTEAFF. In DNA form, the CDR3 reads TGCAGCGTTCGGGTTACTGAAGCTTTCTTT. Variable domain in full (rest from reference TRBV29-1 and TRBJ1-1): SAVISQKPSRDICQRGTSLTIQCQVDSQVTMMFWYRQQPGQSLTLIATANQGSEATYESGFVIDKFPISRPNLTFSTLTVSNMSPEDSSIYLCSVRVTEAFFGQGTRLTVV.

The rearrangement uses TRBV12-2 and TRBJ1-6; the D call TRBD1 from the table was never checked on the DNA. TRBV12-2 is an annotated pseudogene. This CDR3 is 15 amino acids long. As DNA, the CDR3 is TGTGCAAGTCGCCCAGGGGCAATCGATAATTCACCCCTCCACTTT. This codes for CASRPGAIDNSPLHF.

V gene TRBV11-2 combines with J gene TRBJ2-1; weak D call: TRBD2 (5 bases). Germline loops: CDR1 SGHAT, CDR2 FQNNGV. The CDR3 is made up of 13 amino acids. The V end lost 1 base, the J end lost 8 bases, and 9 bases lay between the germline ends. The CDR3 spells CASSLARGYEQFF. As DNA, the CDR3 is TGTGCCAGCAGCTTAGCACGGGGATATGAGCAGTTCTTC.

V usage is TRBV11-2 and J usage is TRBJ2-5; a possible D gene is TRBD1 (5 bases). V gave up 6 bases and J gave up 4 bases, with 15 bases separating them. Per germline, CDR1 SGHAT and CDR2 FQNNGV. CDR3 size: 14 residues. This chain's CDR3 is CASSRETVTETQYF. The CDR3 coding sequence is TGTGCCAGCAGTCGAGAGACAGTTACAGAGACCCAGTACTTC.

The rearrangement joins TRBV4-2 to TRBJ2-1, with D possibly TRBD2 on 6 matching bases. CDR3 length equals 15 residues. Trimming left V 4 bases short and J 2 bases short, with 12 bases between. Germline V CDR1 and CDR2: LGHNA, YNFKEQ. The CDR3 coding sequence is TGTGCCAGCAGCCCGACGGGAGCGACCTACAATGAGCAGTTCTTC. Translating gives CASSPTGATYNEQFF.

The rearrangement uses TRBV14 and TRBJ1-1, with 9 bases lining up with TRBD1. This CDR3 region has 17 residues. Trimming at V came to 2 bases and at J to 6 bases, leaving 13 bases not matched to a gene. The germline V gene has CDR1 SGHDN and CDR2 FVKESK. The CDR3 DNA reads TGTGCCAGCAGCCAATCCCTGGGGACAGGGCCCCGTTCTGAAGCTTTCTTT. It codes for CASSQSLGTGPRSEAFF. The whole variable domain, filled in from reference TRBV14 and TRBJ1-1, reads EAGVTQFPSHSVIEKGQTVTLRCDPISGHDNLYWYRRVMGKEIKFLLHFVKESKQDESGMPNNRFLAERTGGTYSTLKVQPAELEDSGVYFCASSQSLGTGPRSEAFFGQGTRLTVV.

The rearrangement uses TRBV9 and TRBJ1-1; 9 bases agree with TRBD1. The trim removed 0 bases at V and 7 bases at J, leaving 10 bases unmatched. Looked up from germline, CDR1 is SGDLS and CDR2 is YYNGEE. The CDR3 length is 16 residues. CDR3 DNA sequence: TGTGCCAGCAGCGTAGCCCCAACAGGGGGCACATTTGAAGCTTTCTTT. Translation gives CASSVAPTGGTFEAFF.